This is a list of T cell receptor beta chains from one sample in a study of control samples from healthy donors and cancer patients. TCRdb's table, derived via immunoSEQ multiplex PCR, lists solely in-frame clones and lacks some. This sample's clone table lists some 190,000 clones. The source material was blood. The receptors were gathered from a woman between 25 and 40 years old in good health. Each CDR3 is given with its conserved first and last residue. D genes are given only for firm matches.

CDR3	DNA	D	V	J
CASSYTGGGYTF	TGTGCCAGCAGTTACACCGGCGGTGGCTACACCTTC	.	TRBV6-5	TRBJ1-2
CASSRDYSNQPQHF	TGCGCCAGCAGCCGGGATTATAGCAATCAGCCCCAGCATTTT	.	TRBV4-3	TRBJ1-5
CASSLFAGGSGHTDTQYF	TGTGCCAGCAGTTTATTTGCCGGCGGAAGCGGGCACACAGATACGCAGTATTTT	.	TRBV27	TRBJ2-3
CASSFVTDTQYF	TGTGCCAGCAGCTTTGTAACGGATACGCAGTATTTT	.	TRBV5-6	TRBJ2-3
CASSLKAGIYGYTF	TGTGCCAGCAGTTTAAAGGCAGGGATCTATGGCTACACCTTC	.	TRBV27	TRBJ1-2
CASSLGQNTEAFF	TGTGCCAGCAGCCTGGGACAGAACACTGAAGCTTTCTTT	.	TRBV11-1	TRBJ1-1
CASSPNTMSTEAFF	TGTGCCAGCAGTCCGAACACTATGAGCACTGAAGCTTTCTTT	.	TRBV2	TRBJ1-1
CASSVSGAGTEAFF	TGTGCCAGCAGCGTTTCAGGGGCTGGCACTGAAGCTTTCTTT	.	TRBV9	TRBJ1-1
CAPLNQGQGVRGRTEAFF	TGCGCCCCGCTCAACCAGGGGCAGGGAGTAAGGGGTCGCACTGAAGCTTTCTTT	.	TRBV23-1	TRBJ1-1
CASSGEILGTQYF	TGTGCCAGCAGTGGAGAAATTCTTGGGACCCAGTACTTC	.	TRBV2	TRBJ2-5
CASSLSKPWGNQPQHF	TGTGCCAGCAGTTTATCTAAACCCTGGGGCAATCAGCCCCAGCATTTT	.	TRBV27	TRBJ1-5
CASSPLDNPRNTIYF	TGTGCCAGCAGCCCCCTCGACAACCCCCGAAACACCATATATTTT	.	TRBV9	TRBJ1-3
CASGLVVRGGGADTQYF	TGTGCTAGTGGTTTGGTAGTGCGGGGGGGCGGCGCAGATACGCAGTATTTT	TRBD2	TRBV12-5	TRBJ2-3
CSVVKGASYNEQFF	TGCAGCGTTGTTAAGGGGGCCTCCTACAATGAGCAGTTCTTC	TRBD1	TRBV29-1	TRBJ2-1
CASSPSRDKQGYTF	TGTGCCAGCTCACCGTCCCGGGATAAGCAGGGCTACACCTTC	.	TRBV18	TRBJ1-2
CASSLASQLRLSTDTQYF	TGCGCCAGCAGCTTGGCGTCCCAGCTCCGACTAAGCACAGATACGCAGTATTTT	.	TRBV5-1	TRBJ2-3
CASSGRTGLTEAFF	TGTGCCAGCAGCGGACGGACAGGGCTCACTGAAGCTTTCTTT	TRBD1	TRBV5-5	TRBJ1-1
CASSVDWGAGTDTQYF	TGTGCCAGCAGCGTAGATTGGGGGGCCGGCACAGATACGCAGTATTTT	.	TRBV9	TRBJ2-3
CATLRLAEETQYF	TGTGCCACCCTAAGGCTAGCCGAAGAGACCCAGTACTTC	.	TRBV7-2	TRBJ2-5
CASSVASPGAHGYTF	TGTGCCAGCAGCGTAGCTTCTCCAGGGGCGCACGGCTACACCTTC	.	TRBV9	TRBJ1-2
CASSQQSEYGYTF	TGTGCCAGCAGCCAACAATCAGAGTATGGCTACACCTTC	.	TRBV14	TRBJ1-2
CASSLFRQGSYEQYF	TGTGCCAGCAGTTTGTTTAGACAGGGGTCCTACGAGCAGTACTTC	TRBD1	TRBV28	TRBJ2-7
CASSTRREKLFF	TGTGCCAGCAGCACCCGGCGGGAAAAACTGTTTTTT	.	TRBV14	TRBJ1-4